The 13 T cell receptor beta chains below were found in one sample sequenced in a study of response to subunit inactivated influenza vaccine. Each CDR3 protein gets one entry after TCRdb re-called the RT-PCR reads with MiXCR. The table shows a few hundred thousand distinct CDR3 sequences, with approximately 7.3% occurring only once. The material sequenced was PBMCs from blood, taken less than 30 months after vaccination. These receptors all stem from a man in his fifties or sixties who received an inactivated influenza vaccine.

The chain recombines TRBV18 with TRBJ2-3, with D possibly being TRBD1 (5 bases). CDR1 and CDR2 (germline): KGHSH, LQKENI. V was pared by 2 bases and J by 4 bases, with 10 bases between. The CDR3 spans 14 residues. The CDR3 protein is CASSPGAGSDTQYF. The CDR3 DNA follows: TGTGCCAGCTCACCAGGGGCAGGGTCAGATACGCAGTATTTT.

At least ten counts were recorded for this clonotype. The chain has TRBV4-2 and TRBJ2-7; D may be TRBD1 (6 bases). Trimming pared 1 base from V and 1 base from J, leaving 11 bases between. CDR1 and CDR2 (germline): LGHNA, YNFKEQ. The CDR3 length is 15 residues. The CDR3 coding sequence is TGTGCCAGCAGCCAAGCGGAGACAGGATCCTACGAGCAGTACTTC. Its protein is CASSQAETGSYEQYF.

This clonotype was detected ten times or more. This chain uses TRBV29-1 with TRBJ1-2; D remains unclear. V dropped 4 bases and J dropped 4 bases, with 10 bases sitting between them. CDR3 length: 12 residues. CDR1 is SQVTM and CDR2 is ANQGSEA in the germline V gene. CDR3 sequence: CSVGTVTYGYTF. The CDR3 DNA follows: TGCAGCGTTGGAACAGTTACCTATGGCTACACCTTC.

The chain couples TRBV4-3 to TRBJ2-3; 8 nucleotides line up with TRBD2. J was trimmed by 1 base and V by 1 base; bases with no gene match: 4. The CDR3 is 16 amino acids. From germline, CDR1 is LGHNA and CDR2 YSLEER. Here the CDR3 DNA reads TGCGCCAGCAGCCAAGCTGCAGCGGGGGGCACAGATACGCAGTATTTT. Translation gives CASSQAAAGGTDTQYF.

There are many counts of this clonotype. The chain recombines TRBV29-1 with TRBJ2-7; D could derive from TRBD1 or TRBD2 (5 bases each). Germline CDR1 and CDR2: SQVTM and ANQGSEA. CDR3 length: 13 amino acids. The V gene lost 4 bases and the J gene lost 5 bases, with 15 bases spanning the gap. The CDR3 DNA reads TGCAGCGTTGCGGGACGGGCTTTCCACGAGCAGTACTTC. Translated: CSVAGRAFHEQYF.

The table lists this clonotype with many counts. This rearrangement joins TRBV15 to TRBJ2-4; TRBD1 might be the D (6 bases). Germline CDR1 and CDR2: LNHNV and YYDKDF (reference sequence). V lost 0 bases, J lost 1 base, and 19 bases lay in between. The CDR3 length is 19 residues. CDR3 residues: CATSRDGQTGRRAKNIQYF. The CDR3 DNA is TGTGCCACCAGCAGAGATGGCCAAACAGGGCGTAGGGCCAAAAACATTCAGTACTTC.

J is TRBJ2-7 and V is TRBV20-1; unclear D gene. The CDR3 covers 14 residues. V shed 0 bases and J shed 3 bases, with 12 bases lying between them. CDR1 and CDR2 from the germline V gene are DFQATT and SNEGSKA (reference sequence). The CDR3 nucleotides are TGCAGTGCTAGAGACTCGCGGCATCACTACGAGCAGTACTTC. It encodes CSARDSRHHYEQYF.

This clonotype appeared many times. The chain is built from TRBV12-3 or TRBV12-4 and TRBJ2-1; no clear D gene. The CDR3 extends over 15 amino acids. Trimming took 1 base from V and 2 from J, leaving 9 bases between them. CDR3 nucleotide sequence: TGTGCCAGCAGTTTAGGGCCGGCTGCCTACAATGAGCAGTTCTTC. This codes for CASSLGPAAYNEQFF.

This clonotype was picked up many times. The V call is TRBV28, the J call TRBJ1-1; D remains unclear. Germline V CDR1 and CDR2: MDHEN, SYDVKM. Trimming took off 2 bases at V and 8 bases at J, with 9 bases between the two ends. The CDR3 runs to 12 residues. CDR3 loop: CASSLSLAEAFF. The CDR3 coding sequence is TGTGCCAGCAGTTTAAGTCTCGCCGAAGCTTTCTTT.

This clonotype was found a few times. This chain links TRBV7-2 with TRBJ1-1; possible D gene TRBD1, 6 bases. The germline V gene has CDR1 SGHTA and CDR2 FQGNSA. This CDR3 is 13 amino acids long. Trimming cost V 7 bases and J 5 bases, with 14 bases left between them. The CDR3 reads CASTGGDLTEAFF. The CDR3 DNA reads as TGTGCCAGCACGGGGGGCGATTTGACTGAAGCTTTCTTT.

This clonotype was counted many times. The chain employs TRBV3-1 and TRBJ2-2; D could derive from TRBD1 or TRBD2 (5 bases each). The CDR3 covers 14 residues. Trimming stripped 4 bases from V and 4 bases from J, with 10 bases between. The germline CDR1 and CDR2 sequences are LGHDT and YNNKEL (reference sequence). CDR3 sequence: CASSPRDGTGELFF. As DNA, the CDR3 is TGTGCCAGCAGCCCACGGGACGGCACCGGGGAGCTGTTTTTT.

This chain joins TRBV10-3 and TRBJ2-1; D uncertain. Germline V gives CDR1 ENHRY, CDR2 SYGVKD. The ends were cut back, 3 bases at V and 8 bases at J, with 8 bases in the middle. This CDR3 spans 12 amino acids. The CDR3 is CAISDSSHEQFF. CDR3 DNA sequence: TGTGCCATCAGTGACAGTTCCCATGAGCAGTTCTTC.

A few counts support this clonotype. The chain links TRBV5-1 to TRBJ2-1; TRBD1 matches 7 bases. CDR1 SGHRS and CDR2 YFSETQ come from the germline V gene. The V gene end was trimmed by 3 bases and the J gene end by 7 bases; junction bases not matched to a gene: 4. CDR3 length: 13 amino acids. The CDR3 loop is CASSSDRFNEQFF. CDR3 sequence (DNA): TGCGCCAGCAGCTCGGACAGGTTTAATGAGCAGTTCTTC.